The text below deals with one T cell receptor beta chain. This sample stems from a study of blood T cell repertoires in COVID-19. Study context: There were acute and convalescent COVID-19 samples, and they came from the United States, Italy and Spain. The cDNA or gDNA used as material had been derived from T cells, B-cell-depleted T cells, or PBMCs.

In the study's own analysis: Quantification of nucleated cells was approximated via reference gene primer amplification. The table came from immunoSEQ multiplex PCR; TCRdb's copy has only in-frame clones and leaves some out. The V and J calls and clone size were taken over from that table, and D and trimming were inferred from the DNA. The repertoire holds 90,000 or so clones, around 88% seen once, with roughly 25% in the top ten. Germline-derived CDR1 and CDR2 are MGHDK and SYGVNS. V was clipped by 5 bases and J by 8 bases, with 21 bases between them. The CDR3 is 16 residues long. This TCR was recovered from a human donor in a cohort sampled during active COVID-19. The specimen was peripheral blood. The rearrangement joins TRBV25-1 to TRBJ2-2; D is possibly TRBD1 (6 bases). The CDR3 spells CASSSRDTILRGELFF. Written as DNA, the CDR3 is TGTGCCAGCAGTAGCCGGGACACCATCTTGAGGGGGGAGCTGTTTTTT.